This T cell receptor beta chain derives from a study of radiation and T cells in renal cell carcinoma. Overall study findings and caveats: In blood, top tumor clones expanded by 2 weeks, shrinking by 4.

Concerning this clone itself: Its specificity is not known.

The CDR3 contains 13 residues. V was pared by 4 bases and J by 4 bases, with 11 bases between. Germline V gene lookup returns CDR1 SQVTM and CDR2 ANQGSEA. Time point given: blood 4 weeks post-SBRT, at nephrectomy. Treatment of the sample: 15 Gy SBRT to primary tumor, nephrectomy 4 weeks later. Clones were sequenced by immunoSEQ multiplex PCR, and TCRdb holds only the in-frame ones, with some missing. Counted here are around 100,000 clones, around 80% occurring once; the ten biggest clones make up approximately 7.3%. V gene TRBV29-1 combines with J gene TRBJ1-5; D is unclear. The sequence was collected from a man between 60 and 75 years old with renal cell carcinoma. Sequenced material: blood, taken from a patient whose treatment included radiotherapy and nephrectomy. CDR3 amino acids: CSVAPGFNQPQHF. The DNA of the CDR3 is TGCAGCGTTGCGCCGGGGTTTAATCAGCCCCAGCATTTT. Full variable domain (missing parts from reference TRBV29-1 and TRBJ1-5): SAVISQKPSRDICQRGTSLTIQCQVDSQVTMMFWYRQQPGQSLTLIATANQGSEATYESGFVIDKFPISRPNLTFSTLTVSNMSPEDSSIYLCSVAPGFNQPQHFGDGTRLSIL.